The clone carrying this TCR beta chain has only a few counts. Its antigen is as yet unknown. Cells sorted as Tregs were CD4+, CD25+ and CD127-/low. TCRdb re-analysed the 5' RACE reads in MiXCR, keeping a single row per CDR3 protein. The top ten clones hold 2.2% of a sample with about 57,000 distinct CDR3 sequences, 26% of them seen once. Findings of the study overall: Tumor Treg TCRs overlapped most with tumor naive CD4+ cells. In terms of TCR gene usage, tumor memory CD4+ T cells clustered together with blood and lymph node memory CD4+ cells, as well as with lymph node naive CD4+ cells.

The V and J ends lost 6 bases and 4 bases, in that order; junction bases with no gene match: 12. Germline V gene data show CDR1 as MDHEN and CDR2 as SYDVKM. CDR3 length: 15 amino acids. The material sequenced was tumor-infiltrating Tregs sorted from the breast tumor. The chain links TRBV28 to TRBJ2-7, with 7 bases aligning to TRBD1. The TCR sequence derives from a female donor with breast cancer. The CDR3: CASRLNRDSVYEQYF. The CDR3 DNA sequence: TGTGCCAGCAGACTCAACCGGGACAGCGTATACGAGCAGTACTTC.